Shown below are 15 T cell receptor beta chains from a single sample sequenced in a study of cytomegalovirus exposure and HLA in healthy donors. It was with 60 Vbeta and 13 Jbeta primers that the PCR ran. TCRdb's copy holds only in-frame clones and misses some; the assay was immunoSEQ multiplex PCR. The data show around 160,000 clones, around 72% seen once. The specimen was PBMCs. These receptor sequences come from a man aged 50 to 60 in good health and CMV-seronegative.

J is TRBJ1-5 and V is TRBV19, with 12 bases lining up with TRBD1. The germline V gene encodes CDR1 LNHDA and CDR2 SQIVND (reference sequence). There are 19 residues in the CDR3. Unmatched junction bases numbered 17, after V lost 7 bases and J lost 4 bases. The CDR3 DNA is TGTGCCAGTAACACCACACCGGGACAGGGGGCGTTTAAGAATCAGCCCCAGCATTTT. It encodes CASNTTPGQGAFKNQPQHF.

V and J are TRBV6-5 and TRBJ1-2; 7 bases map to TRBD1. V gave up 7 bases and J gave up 6 bases; unmatched junction bases: 8. Germline loops: CDR1 MNHEY, CDR2 SVGAGI. The CDR3 consists of 13 residues. CDR3 loop: CASNSGQVHGYTF. In DNA form, the CDR3 reads TGTGCCAGCAATTCTGGACAGGTACATGGCTACACCTTC.

The chain has TRBV11-2 and TRBJ1-5; D is possibly TRBD1 (5 bases). Trimming removed 1 base at V and 1 base at J, with 5 bases between. The CDR3 spans 14 residues. The germline gives CDR1 SGHAT, CDR2 FQNNGV. CDR3 residues: CASSLAGSNQPQHF. In DNA form, the CDR3 reads TGTGCCAGCAGCTTAGCAGGGAGCAATCAGCCCCAGCATTTT.

The chain is built from TRBV6-1 and TRBJ1-2, with 9 bases aligning to TRBD1. CDR3 size: 15 residues. Looked up from germline, CDR1 is MNHNS and CDR2 is SASEGT. The ends lost 1 base at V and 7 bases at J; junction bases unmatched: 7. The CDR3, as DNA: TGTGCCAGCAGTGAAGGGAACAGGGGGCTTGCTGGCTACACCTTC. This translates into CASSEGNRGLAGYTF.

The rearrangement links TRBV10-3 to TRBJ2-2, with TRBD2 identical over 13 bases. J lost 2 bases, V lost 6 bases, and 3 bases had no gene match. Germline CDR1 and CDR2: ENHRY and SYGVKD. This CDR3 region has 16 residues. CDR3 coding DNA: TGTGCCATCAGGGGGACTAGCGGGGCCAACACCGGGGAGCTGTTTTTT. It yields the protein CAIRGTSGANTGELFF.

Only one count was recorded for this clone. The V call is TRBV15, the J call TRBJ2-3; D call uncertain. CDR3 size: 14 residues. Germline CDR1 reads LNHNV; CDR2 reads YYDKDF (reference sequence). Trimming stripped 0 bases from V and 1 base from J, with 5 bases between. The CDR3 spells CATSRDAGTDTQYF. CDR3 nucleotides: TGTGCCACCAGCAGAGATGCGGGCACAGATACGCAGTATTTT.

This clone was picked up one time. The rearrangement joins TRBV5-1 to TRBJ2-1; 12 nucleotides agree with TRBD2. Unmatched junction bases numbered 0, after V lost 3 bases and J lost 2 bases. The germline CDR1 and CDR2 sequences are SGHRS and YFSETQ. The CDR3 has 15 amino acids. This chain's CDR3 is CASSWTSGAYNEQFF. DNA of the CDR3: TGCGCCAGCAGCTGGACTAGCGGGGCCTACAATGAGCAGTTCTTC.

This chain connects TRBV18 to TRBJ2-7, with a tentative D call TRBD2 (7 bases). Trimming shortened V by 5 bases and J by 5 bases, and 22 bases separated the two germline ends. The CDR3 length is 16 residues. CDR1 is KGHSH and CDR2 is LQKENI in the germline V gene. This CDR3 reads CASSFSRGGGSDEQYF. The DNA of the CDR3 is TGTGCCAGCTCATTTAGCCGCGGGGGCGGGTCGGACGAGCAGTACTTC.

The chain carries TRBV7-2 and TRBJ2-1; 8 bases align to TRBD2. Trimming cost V 11 bases and J 1 base; bases outside gene matches: 10. Germline CDR1 SGHTA, CDR2 FQGNSA. This CDR3 has 15 residues. The DNA for the CDR3 is TGTGCCTCTACGGGAGGGGGGGCATCCTACAATGAGCAGTTCTTC. This codes for CASTGGGASYNEQFF.

The chain couples TRBV28 to TRBJ1-4, with D possibly matching TRBD1 (6 bases). There are 15 residues in the CDR3. CDR1 and CDR2 (germline): MDHEN, SYDVKM. V was shortened by 2 bases and J by 4 bases, with 11 bases between the two germline ends. CDR3 sequence (DNA): TGTGCCAGCAGTTTAATCGGGGGGCTTAATGAAAAACTGTTTTTT. This translates into CASSLIGGLNEKLFF.

This clone was counted a few times. The V and J genes are TRBV7-2 and TRBJ1-3, with D perhaps TRBD1 (5 bases). CDR3 length equals 15 residues. CDR1 is SGHTA, CDR2 FQGNSA, per germline. V lost 6 bases, J lost 3 bases, and 15 bases lay in between. The CDR3 sequence is CASSRRRQIGNTIYF. CDR3 nucleotides: TGTGCCAGCAGTCGTCGCCGACAGATTGGAAACACCATATATTTT.

The chain uses TRBV5-6 and TRBJ1-2, with TRBD1 as a possible D gene (5 bases). Trimming stripped 4 bases from V and 4 bases from J, with 11 bases between. The length of the CDR3 is 13 residues. Germline CDR1 and CDR2: SGHDT and YYEEEE. CDR3 loop: CASSRRGTYGYTF. CDR3 in DNA: TGTGCCAGCAGCCGGAGGGGAACCTATGGCTACACCTTC.

This clone was detected only a few times. The chain couples TRBV6-1 to TRBJ2-5; 9 bases fit TRBD2. The CDR3 loop spans 18 amino acids. The germline CDR1 and CDR2 sequences are MNHNS and SASEGT. Unmatched junction bases numbered 10, after V lost 0 bases and J lost 2 bases. The CDR3 DNA reads TGTGCCAGCAGTGAAGCGAGGGTAGCGGGGGCCTATCAAGAGACCCAGTACTTC. Its protein product is CASSEARVAGAYQETQYF.

The gene calls are TRBV25-1 and TRBJ2-7, with 9 nucleotides matching TRBD1. V shed 6 bases, J shed 2 bases, and the junction held 5 bases outside the gene matches. The germline V gene encodes CDR1 MGHDK and CDR2 SYGVNS. CDR3 length equals 14 residues. In DNA, the CDR3 is TGTGCCAGCAGCAAACAGGGGGCGCCCTACGAGCAGTACTTC. Translating it yields CASSKQGAPYEQYF.

The chain is built from TRBV5-1 and TRBJ2-6; D may be TRBD1 (6 bases). The CDR3 sequence is 16 residues long. V dropped 3 bases and J dropped 0 bases, with 10 bases sitting between them. Germline V gives CDR1 SGHRS, CDR2 YFSETQ. The CDR3: CASSSDRPSGANVLTF. The DNA of the CDR3 is TGCGCCAGCAGCTCAGACAGGCCCTCTGGGGCCAACGTCCTGACTTTC. Based on the CDR3 plus reference TRBV5-1 and TRBJ2-6, the full variable domain is KAGVTQTPRYLIKTRGQQVTLSCSPISGHRSVSWYQQTPGQGLQFLFEYFSETQRNKGNFPGRFSGRQFSNSRSEMNVSTLELGDSALYLCASSSDRPSGANVLTFGAGSRLTVL.